This T cell receptor beta chain comes out of a study of PD-1 blockade in classical Hodgkin lymphoma (dated by TCRdb to about 2020). About the investigation overall: Nivolumab dosing was 3 mg/kg intravenously every 2 weeks, continuing until either disease progression or unacceptable toxicity. To define a peripheral blood immune signature of response to PD-1 blockade in classical Hodgkin lymphoma, the study combined TCR beta sequencing with CyTOF. What the study reported, not specific to this receptor: Among trial patients, those achieving complete response had baseline diversity similar to that of newly diagnosed patients, while diversity was significantly lower in partial responders and progressors. Baseline TCR diversity was reported to be lower in newly diagnosed patients than in healthy donors, and even lower in relapsed/refractory patients. Only a single clinical trial cohort was studied, and what caused the repertoire differences, possibly disease activity or prior therapy, remained undefined. By C4D1, a significant rise was seen in CD4+ TCR diversity but not in CD8+ TCR diversity (p=0.0027 vs p=0.16), and the rise was most apparent among complete responders (p=0.02). Lower diversity was seen in patients whose nivolumab began less than 1 year after ASCT, and these patients were left out of later analyses so that immune reconstitution would not confound the results.

The time point label of this sample denotes: cycle 2 day 1 (C2D1) of nivolumab. Every trial patient had relapsed after autologous stem cell transplantation, and cohorts A, B and C differed in prior brentuximab vedotin exposure. The trial cohort was composed of approximately 60 patients with relapsed/refractory classical Hodgkin lymphoma, for whom complete response, partial response or progressive disease was recorded as best overall response. Single-agent nivolumab was administered to trial patients in the multi-cohort phase II CheckMate 205 trial. Best overall response was determined by an independent review committee according to the 2007 International Working Group response criteria. Trial PBMCs were collected just before the start of nivolumab (C1D1) and during therapy at cycle 2 day 1 and cycle 4 day 1. Peripheral blood was collected in 8 mL Vacutainer Cell Preparation Tubes, from which PBMCs were isolated by centrifugation and then cryopreserved.

Concerning this clone itself: It lacks a known antigen. The record has no base qualities; no much larger clone is one base away.

There are 13 amino acids in the CDR3, from cysteine to phenylalanine inclusive. Only the CDR3 region is kept as DNA, spanning 39 bases read in frame from base 1. The germline V gene encodes CDR1 SNHLY and CDR2 FYNNEI. V and J lose 7 bases and 5 bases, and a span of 12 bases separates them. Genomic DNA was extracted with the Qiagen DNeasy kit from unsorted PBMCs and from negatively selected CD4+ and CD8+ fractions. Using primers that anneal to V and J segments, immunoSEQ multiplex PCR amplified the TCR beta CDR3 regions. A synthetic immune receptor repertoire was used to minimize amplification bias, and any residual bias was removed computationally once sequencing was done. Turning to the authors' computational methods: Custom Python scripts were used to quantify repertoire diversity as the Shannon entropy index. Unsorted, CD4+ and CD8+ repertoires were examined separately, except in combined analyses, for which CD4+ and CD8+ sequences were merged in silico. Clonal expansion was defined as a frequency increase of at least 2-fold after treatment compared with C1D1, and clones undetected at baseline were assigned a pseudocount of 0.5. Singleton clones were defined as clones with 0 or 1 copy at C1D1, and non-singleton clones were defined as clones with 2 or more copies. Clones expanded in unsorted samples were labelled as CD4+, CD8+ or unknown by matching protein sequences in sorted samples from the same patient. Wilcoxon tests on paired samples were used to test changes in diversity from C1D1 to C4D1. The table comes from immuneACCESS by way of TCRdb, which keeps in-frame sequences with V and J called. Part of the clones is missing from these tables; in studies checked, under half for an unresolved V gene and the rest for unknown reasons. The V and J calls and clone size come from that table; D and trimming were worked out from the DNA. This sample is represented by about 150,000 clones; nearly 80% of them were singletons. The top ten hold about 9.3% of the sample.

The sequencing used peripheral blood mononuclear cells (PBMCs), collected before the second cycle of nivolumab. The rearrangement combines TRBV2 with TRBJ1-5; the D segment could be TRBD1, given 5 matching bases. The receptor's source is a human donor with classical Hodgkin lymphoma. The CDR3 reads as follows: CASTGLWYQPQHF. The bases are TGTGCCAGCACAGGGCTTTGGTATCAGCCCCAGCATTTT.